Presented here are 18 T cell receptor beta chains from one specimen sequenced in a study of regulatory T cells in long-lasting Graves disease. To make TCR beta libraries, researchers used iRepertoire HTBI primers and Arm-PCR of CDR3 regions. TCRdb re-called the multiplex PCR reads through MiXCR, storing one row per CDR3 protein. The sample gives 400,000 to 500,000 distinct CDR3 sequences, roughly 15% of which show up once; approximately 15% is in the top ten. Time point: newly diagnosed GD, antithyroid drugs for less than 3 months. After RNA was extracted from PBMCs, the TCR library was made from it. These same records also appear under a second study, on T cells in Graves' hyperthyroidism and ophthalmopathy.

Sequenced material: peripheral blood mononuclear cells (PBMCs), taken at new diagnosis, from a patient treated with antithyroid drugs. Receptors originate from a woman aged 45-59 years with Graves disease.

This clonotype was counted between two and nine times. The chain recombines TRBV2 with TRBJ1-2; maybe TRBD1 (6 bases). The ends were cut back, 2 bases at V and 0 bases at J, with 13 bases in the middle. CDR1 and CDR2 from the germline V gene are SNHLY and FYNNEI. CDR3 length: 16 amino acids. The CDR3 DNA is TGTGCCAGCAGTGAACAGGAACAGGGAGCTAACTATGGCTACACCTTC. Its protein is CASSEQEQGANYGYTF.

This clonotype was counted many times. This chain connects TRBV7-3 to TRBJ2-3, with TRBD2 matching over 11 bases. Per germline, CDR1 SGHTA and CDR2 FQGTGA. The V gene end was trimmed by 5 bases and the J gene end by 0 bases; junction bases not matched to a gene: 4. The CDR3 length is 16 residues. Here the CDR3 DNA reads TGTGCCAGCAGCAACGGACTAGCGGGTAGCACAGATACGCAGTATTTT. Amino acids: CASSNGLAGSTDTQYF.

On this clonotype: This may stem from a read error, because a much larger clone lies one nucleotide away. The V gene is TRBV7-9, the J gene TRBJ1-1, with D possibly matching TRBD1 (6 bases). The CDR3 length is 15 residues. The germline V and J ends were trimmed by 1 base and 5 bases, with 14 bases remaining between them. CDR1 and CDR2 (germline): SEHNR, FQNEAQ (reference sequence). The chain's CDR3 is CASSLEGGAATEAFF. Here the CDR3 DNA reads TGTGCCAGCAGCTTAGAAGGGGGGGCCGCTACTGAAGCTTTCTTT.

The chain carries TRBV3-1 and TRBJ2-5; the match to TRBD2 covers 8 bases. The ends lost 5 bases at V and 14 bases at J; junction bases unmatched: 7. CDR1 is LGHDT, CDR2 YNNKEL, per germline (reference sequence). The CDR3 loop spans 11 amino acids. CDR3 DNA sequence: TGTGCCAGCAGCGAAGGGACTAGGGGATACTTC. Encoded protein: CASSEGTRGYF.

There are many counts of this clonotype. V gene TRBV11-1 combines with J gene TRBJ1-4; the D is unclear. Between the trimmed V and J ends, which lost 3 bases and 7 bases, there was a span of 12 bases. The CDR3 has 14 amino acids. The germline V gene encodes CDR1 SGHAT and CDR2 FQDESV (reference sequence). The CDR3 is CASSLFRETEKLFF. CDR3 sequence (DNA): TGTGCCAGCAGCTTGTTTCGGGAGACTGAAAAACTGTTTTTT.

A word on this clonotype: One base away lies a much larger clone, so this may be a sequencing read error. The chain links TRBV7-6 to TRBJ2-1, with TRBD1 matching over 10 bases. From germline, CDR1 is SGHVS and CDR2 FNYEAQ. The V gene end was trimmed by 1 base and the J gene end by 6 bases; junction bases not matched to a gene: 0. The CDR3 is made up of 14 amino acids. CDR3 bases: TGTGCCAGCAGCTTAGGGGACAGGGGCAATGAGCAGTTCTTC. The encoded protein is CASSLGDRGNEQFF. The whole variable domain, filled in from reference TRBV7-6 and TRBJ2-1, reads GAGVSQSPRYKVTKRGQDVALRCDPISGHVSLYWYRQALGQGPEFLTYFNYEAQQDKSGLPNDRFSAERPEGSISTLTIQRTEQRDSAMYRCASSLGDRGNEQFFGPGTRLTVL.

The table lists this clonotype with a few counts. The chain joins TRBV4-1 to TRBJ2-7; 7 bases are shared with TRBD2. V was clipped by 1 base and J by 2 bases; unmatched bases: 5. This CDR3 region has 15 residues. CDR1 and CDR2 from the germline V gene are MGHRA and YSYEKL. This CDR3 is CASSQVLAATYEQYF. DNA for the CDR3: TGCGCCAGCAGCCAAGTTCTAGCGGCTACCTACGAGCAGTACTTC.

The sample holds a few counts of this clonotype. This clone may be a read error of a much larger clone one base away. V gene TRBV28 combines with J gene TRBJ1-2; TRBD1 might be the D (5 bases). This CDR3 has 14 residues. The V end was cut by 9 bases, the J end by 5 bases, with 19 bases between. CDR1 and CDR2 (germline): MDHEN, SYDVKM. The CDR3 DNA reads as TGTGCCAGTAGGGGACGGGGCTTGGGGTATGGCTACACCTTC. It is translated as CASRGRGLGYGYTF.

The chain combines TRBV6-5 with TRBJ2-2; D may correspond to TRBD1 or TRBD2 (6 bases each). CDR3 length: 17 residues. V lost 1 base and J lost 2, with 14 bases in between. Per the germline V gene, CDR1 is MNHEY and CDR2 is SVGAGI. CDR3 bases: TGTGCCAGCAGTTACTGGGATGGGGGGCCCAACACCGGGGAGCTGTTTTTT. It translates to CASSYWDGGPNTGELFF.

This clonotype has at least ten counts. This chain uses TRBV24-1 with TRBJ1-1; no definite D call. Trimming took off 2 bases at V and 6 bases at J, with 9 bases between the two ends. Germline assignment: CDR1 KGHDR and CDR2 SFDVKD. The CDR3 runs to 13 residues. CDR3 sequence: CATSDWASAEAFF. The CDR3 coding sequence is TGTGCCACCAGTGATTGGGCTTCAGCTGAAGCTTTCTTT.

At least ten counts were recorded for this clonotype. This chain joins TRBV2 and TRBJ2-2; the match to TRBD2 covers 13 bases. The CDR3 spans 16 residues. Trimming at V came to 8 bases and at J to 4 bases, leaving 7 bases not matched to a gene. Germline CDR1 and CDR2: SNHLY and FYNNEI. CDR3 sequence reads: CASSGLAGASTGELFF. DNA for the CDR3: TGTGCCAGCTCTGGACTAGCGGGGGCGAGCACCGGGGAGCTGTTTTTT.

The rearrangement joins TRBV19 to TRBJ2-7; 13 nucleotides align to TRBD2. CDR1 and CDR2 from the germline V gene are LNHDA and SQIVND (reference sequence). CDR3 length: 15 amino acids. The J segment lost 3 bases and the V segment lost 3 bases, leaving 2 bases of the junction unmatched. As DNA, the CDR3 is TGTGCCAGTAGTATGGGACTAGCGGGGTACTACGAGCAGTACTTC. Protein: CASSMGLAGYYEQYF.

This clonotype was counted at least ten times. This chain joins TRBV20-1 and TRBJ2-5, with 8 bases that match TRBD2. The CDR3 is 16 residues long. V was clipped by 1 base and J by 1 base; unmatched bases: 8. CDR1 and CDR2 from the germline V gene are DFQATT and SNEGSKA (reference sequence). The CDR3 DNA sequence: TGCAGTGCTAGAGGGGGGGCTAGCGGGTTCCAAGAGACCCAGTACTTC. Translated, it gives CSARGGASGFQETQYF.

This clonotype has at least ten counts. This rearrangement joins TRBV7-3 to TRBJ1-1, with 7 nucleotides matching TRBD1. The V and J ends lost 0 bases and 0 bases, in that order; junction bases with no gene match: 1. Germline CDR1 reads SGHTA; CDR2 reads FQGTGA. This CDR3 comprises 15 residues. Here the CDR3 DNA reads TGTGCCAGCAGCTTAACAGGGGGCGTGAACACTGAAGCTTTCTTT. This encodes CASSLTGGVNTEAFF. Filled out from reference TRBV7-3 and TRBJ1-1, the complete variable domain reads GAGVSQTPSNKVTEKGKYVELRCDPISGHTALYWYRQSLGQGPEFLIYFQGTGAADDSGLPNDRFFAVRPEGSVSTLKIQRTERGDSAVYLCASSLTGGVNTEAFFGQGTRLTVV.

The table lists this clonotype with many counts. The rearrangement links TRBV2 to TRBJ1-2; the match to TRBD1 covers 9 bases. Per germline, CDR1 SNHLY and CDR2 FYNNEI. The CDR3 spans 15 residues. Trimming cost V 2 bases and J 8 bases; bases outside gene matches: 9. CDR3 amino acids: CASSEWGGQGNGYTF. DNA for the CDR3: TGTGCCAGCAGTGAATGGGGGGGACAGGGTAACGGCTACACCTTC.

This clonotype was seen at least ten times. The CDR3 is CASSTGMSGGNQETQYF. CDR3 coding DNA: TGTGCCAGCTCAACCGGAATGAGCGGGGGCAACCAAGAGACCCAGTACTTC. The V gene is TRBV2, the J gene TRBJ2-5, with TRBD2 matching over 8 bases. The CDR3 contains 17 residues. Germline V lookup: CDR1 SNHLY, CDR2 FYNNEI. The V and J ends lost 8 bases and 0 bases, in that order; junction bases with no gene match: 14.

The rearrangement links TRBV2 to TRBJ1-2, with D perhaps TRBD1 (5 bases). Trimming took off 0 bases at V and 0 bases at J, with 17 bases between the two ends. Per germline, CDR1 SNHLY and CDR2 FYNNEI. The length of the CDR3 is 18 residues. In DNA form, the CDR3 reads TGTGCCAGCAGTGAAGCCGGGGACCTATACGTTTCTAACTATGGCTACACCTTC. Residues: CASSEAGDLYVSNYGYTF.

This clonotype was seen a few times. CDR3 amino acids: CASSVVWRGMMVTDTQYF. Here the CDR3 DNA reads TGTGCCAGCAGCGTAGTTTGGCGGGGGATGATGGTCACAGATACGCAGTATTTT. The V call is TRBV9, the J call TRBJ2-3; 7 bases are shared with TRBD2. CDR1 and CDR2 (germline): SGDLS, YYNGEE. J gave up 2 bases and V 0 bases, and 12 bases lay outside the gene matches. This CDR3 has 18 amino acids. The whole variable domain, filled in from reference TRBV9 and TRBJ2-3, reads DSGVTQTPKHLITATGQRVTLRCSPRSGDLSVYWYQQSLDQGLQFLIQYYNGEERAKGNILERFSAQQFPDLHSELNLSSLELGDSALYFCASSVVWRGMMVTDTQYFGPGTRLTVL.